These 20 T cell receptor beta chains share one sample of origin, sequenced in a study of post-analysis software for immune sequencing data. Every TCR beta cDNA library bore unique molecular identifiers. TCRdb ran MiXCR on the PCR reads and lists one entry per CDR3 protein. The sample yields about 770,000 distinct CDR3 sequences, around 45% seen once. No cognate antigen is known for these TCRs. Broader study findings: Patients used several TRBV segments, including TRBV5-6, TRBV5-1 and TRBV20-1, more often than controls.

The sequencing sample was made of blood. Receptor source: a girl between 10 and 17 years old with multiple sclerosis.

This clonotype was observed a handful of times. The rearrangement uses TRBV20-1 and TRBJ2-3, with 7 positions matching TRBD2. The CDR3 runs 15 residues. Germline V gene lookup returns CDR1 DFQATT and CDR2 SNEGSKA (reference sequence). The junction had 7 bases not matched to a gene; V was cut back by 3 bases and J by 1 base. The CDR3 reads CSASAGLAGTDTQYF. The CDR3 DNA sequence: TGCAGTGCTAGTGCCGGGCTAGCGGGCACAGATACGCAGTATTTT.

The DNA of the CDR3 is TGTGCCAGCAGGGGAGTATTTAGCACAGATACGCAGTATTTT. Its protein product is CASRGVFSTDTQYF. V is TRBV2 and J is TRBJ2-3; tentatively, D is TRBD2 (5 bases). The CDR3 has 14 amino acids. V was pared by 6 bases and J by 0 bases, with 10 bases between. Germline-derived CDR1 and CDR2 are SNHLY and FYNNEI.

CDR3 in DNA: TGTGCCAGCACAACAGGGTTTGGTCCCCTGAACACTGAAGCTTTCTTT. Translating gives CASTTGFGPLNTEAFF. This chain connects TRBV6-6 to TRBJ1-1, with a possible D match to TRBD1 (6 bases). The V gene lost 7 bases and the J gene lost 0 bases, with 18 bases spanning the gap. The length of the CDR3 is 16 residues. Germline V CDR1 and CDR2: MNHNY, SVGAGI (reference sequence).

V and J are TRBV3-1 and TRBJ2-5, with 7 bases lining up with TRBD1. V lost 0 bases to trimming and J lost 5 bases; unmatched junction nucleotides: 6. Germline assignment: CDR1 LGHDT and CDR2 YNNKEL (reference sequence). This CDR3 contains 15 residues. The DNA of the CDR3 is TGTGCCAGCAGCCAAGAGTCAGGGGGTTGGGAGACCCAGTACTTC. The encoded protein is CASSQESGGWETQYF.

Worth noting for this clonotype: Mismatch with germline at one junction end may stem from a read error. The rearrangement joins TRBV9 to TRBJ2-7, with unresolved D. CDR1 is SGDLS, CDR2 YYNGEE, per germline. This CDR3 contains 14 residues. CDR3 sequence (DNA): TGTGCCGGCAGCCCCCTCACGGTCTCCTACGAGCAGTACTTC. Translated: CAGSPLTVSYEQYF.

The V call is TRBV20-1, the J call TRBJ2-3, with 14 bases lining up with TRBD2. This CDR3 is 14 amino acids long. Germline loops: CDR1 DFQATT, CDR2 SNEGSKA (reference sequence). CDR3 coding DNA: TGCAGCACCGGACTAGCGGGAGGATCCGATACGCAGTATTTT. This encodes CSTGLAGGSDTQYF.

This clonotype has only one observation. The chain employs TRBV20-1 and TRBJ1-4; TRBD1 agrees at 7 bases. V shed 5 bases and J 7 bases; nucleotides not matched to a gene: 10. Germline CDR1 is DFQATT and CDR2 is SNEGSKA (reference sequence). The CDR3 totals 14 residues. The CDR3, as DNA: TGCAGTGCTGTACCGCCGGGACAGACTGAAAAACTGTTTTTT. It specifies CSAVPPGQTEKLFF.

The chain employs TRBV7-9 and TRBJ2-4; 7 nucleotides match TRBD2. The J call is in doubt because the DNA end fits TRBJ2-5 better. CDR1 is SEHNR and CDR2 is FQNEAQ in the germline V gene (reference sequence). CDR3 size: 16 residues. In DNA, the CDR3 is TGTGCCAGCAGCCGCCTTCCGGGGGAGGGCCTACAGACCCAGTACTTC. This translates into CASSRLPGEGLQTQYF.

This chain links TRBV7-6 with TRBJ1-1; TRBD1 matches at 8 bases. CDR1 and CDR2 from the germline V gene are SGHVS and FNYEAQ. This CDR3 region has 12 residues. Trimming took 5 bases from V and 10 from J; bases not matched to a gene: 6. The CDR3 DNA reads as TGTGCCAGCAGCCCCACAGGGGGGGGAGCTTTCTTT. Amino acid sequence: CASSPTGGGAFF.

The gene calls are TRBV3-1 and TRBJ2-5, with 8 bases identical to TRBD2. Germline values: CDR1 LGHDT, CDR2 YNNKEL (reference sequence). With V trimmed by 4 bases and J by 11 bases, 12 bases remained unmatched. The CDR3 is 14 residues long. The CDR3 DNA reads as TGTGCCAGCAGCCGTGGACTAGCCGAATTGGGGCAGTACTTC. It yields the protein CASSRGLAELGQYF.

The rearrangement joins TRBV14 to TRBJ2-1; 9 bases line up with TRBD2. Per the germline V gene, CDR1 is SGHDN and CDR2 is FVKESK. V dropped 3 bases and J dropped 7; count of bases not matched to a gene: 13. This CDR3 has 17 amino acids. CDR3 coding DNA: TGTGCCAGCAGCCATCTCTCTAGCGGGATTTTGGCTAATGAGCAGTTCTTC. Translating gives CASSHLSSGILANEQFF. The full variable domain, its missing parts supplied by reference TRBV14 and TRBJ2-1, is EAGVTQFPSHSVIEKGQTVTLRCDPISGHDNLYWYRRVMGKEIKFLLHFVKESKQDESGMPNNRFLAERTGGTYSTLKVQPAELEDSGVYFCASSHLSSGILANEQFFGPGTRLTVL.

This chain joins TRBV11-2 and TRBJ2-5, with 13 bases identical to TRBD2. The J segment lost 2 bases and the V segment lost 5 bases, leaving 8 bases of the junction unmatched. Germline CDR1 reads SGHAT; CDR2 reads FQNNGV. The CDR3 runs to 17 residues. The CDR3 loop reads CASSPPGLAGPQETQYF. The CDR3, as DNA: TGTGCCAGCAGCCCCCCGGGACTAGCGGGACCTCAAGAGACCCAGTACTTC.

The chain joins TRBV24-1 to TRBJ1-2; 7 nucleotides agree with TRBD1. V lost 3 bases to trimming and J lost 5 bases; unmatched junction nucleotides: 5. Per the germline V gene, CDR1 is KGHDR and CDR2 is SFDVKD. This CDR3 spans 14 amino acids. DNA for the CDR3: TGTGCCACCAGTGATAAATCGACAGGGTATGGCTACACCTTC. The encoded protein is CATSDKSTGYGYTF.

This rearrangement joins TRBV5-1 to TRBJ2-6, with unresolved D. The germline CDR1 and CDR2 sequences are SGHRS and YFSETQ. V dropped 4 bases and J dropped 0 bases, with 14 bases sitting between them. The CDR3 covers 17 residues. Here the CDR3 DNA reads TGCGCCAGCAGCGACGGTTTCCTTTTCTCTGGGGCCAACGTCCTGACTTTC. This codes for CASSDGFLFSGANVLTF.

CDR3: CASRREGAAYEQYF. The CDR3 coding sequence is TGTGCCAGCAGAAGGGAGGGGGCCGCCTACGAGCAGTACTTC. V and J are TRBV27 and TRBJ2-5; D tentatively reads TRBD1 or TRBD2 (7 bases each). The DNA end favors TRBJ2-7, so the J call may be wrong. Germline V gene sequence: CDR1 MNHEY, CDR2 SMNVEV (reference sequence). The CDR3 runs 14 residues.

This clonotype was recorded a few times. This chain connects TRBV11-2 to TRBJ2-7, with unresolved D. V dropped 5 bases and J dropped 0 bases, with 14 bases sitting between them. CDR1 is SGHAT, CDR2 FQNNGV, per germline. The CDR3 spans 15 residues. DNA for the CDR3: TGTGCCAGCAGCCCCACTAACTTTTACTCCTACGAGCAGTACTTC. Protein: CASSPTNFYSYEQYF.

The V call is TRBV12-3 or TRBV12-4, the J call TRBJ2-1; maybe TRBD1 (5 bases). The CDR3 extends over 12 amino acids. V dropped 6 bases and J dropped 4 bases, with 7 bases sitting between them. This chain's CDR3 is CASRTEYNEQFF. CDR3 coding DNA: TGTGCCAGCAGGACAGAATACAATGAGCAGTTCTTC.

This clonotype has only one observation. The CDR3: CASSFTRRQETQYF. Written as DNA, the CDR3 is TGCGCCAGCAGCTTCACCCGGCGACAAGAGACCCAGTACTTC. This sequence joins TRBV5-1 and TRBJ2-5; D is undetermined. Germline CDR1 reads SGHRS; CDR2 reads YFSETQ. The CDR3 covers 14 residues. The V and J ends lost 2 bases and 2 bases respectively, with 10 bases between them.

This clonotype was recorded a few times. The CDR3 DNA reads as TGTGCCAGCAGCCGGACTAGCGGGAGACGGAGCTCCTACGAGCAGTACTTC. This gives the protein CASSRTSGRRSSYEQYF. The chain has TRBV6-1 and TRBJ2-7, with 13 positions matching TRBD2. Germline lookup yields CDR1 MNHNS and CDR2 SASEGT. This CDR3 region has 17 residues. Trimming at V came to 6 bases and at J to 0 bases, leaving 8 bases not matched to a gene.

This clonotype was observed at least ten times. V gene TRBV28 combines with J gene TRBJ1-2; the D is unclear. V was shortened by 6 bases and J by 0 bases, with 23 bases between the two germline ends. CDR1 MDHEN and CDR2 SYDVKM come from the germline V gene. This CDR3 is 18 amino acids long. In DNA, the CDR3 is TGTGCCAGCAGCCAAATTGGGTTGTCGGTGGCAGCTAACTATGGCTACACCTTC. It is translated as CASSQIGLSVAANYGYTF.